The sequence of this T cell receptor beta chain was determined in a study of cytomegalovirus exposure and HLA in healthy donors. Concerning this clone: The target antigen is unknown.

Study results and caveats: In a later analysis, a missense DCLRE1C variant was linked to TCR beta V- and J-gene trimming. Researchers left out some V segments, among them TRBV6-2 and TRBV6-3, as indistinguishable. In a later analysis, the majority of CMV-associated beta chains seemingly showed HLA restriction.

Amplification used 60 Vbeta primers and 13 Jbeta primers. Libraries were prepared by immunoSEQ multiplex PCR; TCRdb keeps only in-frame clonotypes and omits some of them. The repertoire holds about 200,000 clones, with 70% to 80% as singletons. CDR1 and CDR2 (germline): MNHEY, SMNVEV (reference sequence). V dropped 8 bases and J dropped 4; count of bases not matched to a gene: 6. The CDR3 loop spans 14 amino acids. The chain combines TRBV27 with TRBJ2-7; 12 nucleotides align to TRBD2. This clonotype originated in a male donor in good health and CMV-seropositive. The specimen was PBMCs. CDR3 nucleotides: TGTGCCAGCCTCCCGACTAGCGGGGGATACGAGCAGTACTTC. This codes for CASLPTSGGYEQYF.